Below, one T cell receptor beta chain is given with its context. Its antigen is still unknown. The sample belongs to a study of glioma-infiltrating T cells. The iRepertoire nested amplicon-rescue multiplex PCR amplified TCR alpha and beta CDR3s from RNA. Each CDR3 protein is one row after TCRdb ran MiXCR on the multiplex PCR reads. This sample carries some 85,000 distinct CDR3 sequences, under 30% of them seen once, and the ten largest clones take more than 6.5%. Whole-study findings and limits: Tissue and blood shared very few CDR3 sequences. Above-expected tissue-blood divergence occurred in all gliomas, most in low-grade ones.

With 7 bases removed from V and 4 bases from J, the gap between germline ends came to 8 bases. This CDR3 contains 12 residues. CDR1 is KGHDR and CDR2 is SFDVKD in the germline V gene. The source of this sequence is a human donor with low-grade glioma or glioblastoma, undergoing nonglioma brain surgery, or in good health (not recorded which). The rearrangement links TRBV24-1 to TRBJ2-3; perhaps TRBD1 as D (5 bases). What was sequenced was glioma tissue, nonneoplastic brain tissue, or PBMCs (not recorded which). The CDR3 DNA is TGTGCCACCAGCCAGGGCCCAGATACGCAGTATTTT. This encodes CATSQGPDTQYF.